Listed below are T cell receptor beta chains from one sample, sequenced in a study of blood T cells in healthy people across ages. From the 5' RACE reads, TCRdb called clonotypes with MiXCR, one entry per CDR3 protein. The repertoire holds roughly 1.5 million distinct CDR3 sequences, with roughly two fifths as singletons. Sequencing input: blood. The receptors were sampled from a woman aged 18-35 years in good health. Each CDR3 is given with its conserved first and last residue. The order of the fields is D gene, J gene, clone size, V gene, CDR3 DNA, CDR3 protein. The D gene is left open where the match is weak. Clone size appears in some rows only: once, few, many, or a class for an expanded clone.

>NA|TRBJ1-4|few|TRBV7-8
TGTGCCAGCAGCTTAGAGGCAGGATGGGAAAAACTGTTTTTT
CASSLEAGWEKLFF
>NA|TRBJ2-1|few|TRBV20-1
TGCAGTGCTAGAGGCGGGACCGGGAGTCACAATGAGCAGTTCTTC
CSARGGTGSHNEQFF
>NA|TRBJ2-1|few|TRBV5-1
TGCGCCAGCAGCCACGTCCACAATGAGCAGTTCTTC
CASSHVHNEQFF
>NA|TRBJ2-3|NA|TRBV15
TGTGCCACCAGCAGAGACAGGAGGGATACGCAGTATTTT
CATSRDRRDTQYF
>NA|TRBJ2-4|few|TRBV24-1
TGTGCCACCAGTGATTTGCAGGAGGACATTCAGTACTTC
CATSDLQEDIQYF
>NA|TRBJ1-5|NA|TRBV7-2
TGTGCCAGCAGCCCACGCTCGGACTATAGCAATCAGCCCCAGCATTTT
CASSPRSDYSNQPQHF
>NA|TRBJ2-7|few|TRBV4-2
TGTGCCAGCAGCCAAGAGACAGGTACCTACGAGCAGTACTTC
CASSQETGTYEQYF
>NA|TRBJ2-3|few|TRBV2
TGTGCCAGCAGTGAAGAGGGAAAAGATACGCAGTATTTT
CASSEEGKDTQYF
>TRBD2|TRBJ2-3|NA|TRBV20-1
TGCAGTGCTAGACAAAGCGGGAGTGGGCCAGATGCGCAGTATTTT
CSARQSGSGPDAQYF
>NA|TRBJ2-6|NA|TRBV7-2
TGTGCCAGCAGCTTAGCGGCCTACTCTGGGGCCAACGTCCTGACTTTC
CASSLAAYSGANVLTF
>TRBD1|TRBJ2-6|NA|TRBV15
TGTGCCACCAGCAGAGATCCAGGGGGCGCTGGGGCCGACGTCCTGACTTTC
CATSRDPGGAGADVLTF
>NA|TRBJ2-3|few|TRBV6-5
TGTGCCAGCAGTTGGAGGCGCTCCATAAGCGTTGCAGATACGCAGTATTTT
CASSWRRSISVADTQYF
>NA|TRBJ2-2|few|TRBV4-3
TGCGCCAGCAGCCAAGGGACCTGGGGGAACACCGGGGAGCTGTTTTTT
CASSQGTWGNTGELFF
>NA|TRBJ1-2|NA|TRBV6-2/TRBV6-3
TGTGCCAGCAGTTACTCTGGGGGCGCTAGCTATGGCTACACCTTC
CASSYSGGASYGYTF
>NA|TRBJ1-2|NA|TRBV11-1
TGTGCCAGCAGCTCCGCACGCCCCGGGCTCCAAACTGAATCGGTCTACTATGGCTACACCTTC
CASSSARPGLQTESVYYGYTF
>NA|TRBJ1-1|NA|TRBV30
TGTGCCTGGAGGTTGGGAACTGAAGCTTTCTTT
CAWRLGTEAFF
>TRBD1|TRBJ2-1|few|TRBV6-2/TRBV6-3
TGTGCCAGCAGTTTCGGGACAGGGGGCTCCTACAATGAGCAGTTCTTC
CASSFGTGGSYNEQFF
>NA|TRBJ1-2|few|TRBV12-3/TRBV12-4
TGTGCCAGCAGTCCGAGGGACCGTTCCTATGGCTACACCTTC
CASSPRDRSYGYTF
>TRBD1|TRBJ1-5|NA|TRBV15
TGTGCCACCAGCAGAGGAGGACAGGGGGGATATCAGCCCCAGCATTTT
CATSRGGQGGYQPQHF
>NA|TRBJ2-5|NA|TRBV12-3/TRBV12-4
TGTGCCAGCAGTTCGATTTGGGAGACCCAGTACTTC
CASSSIWETQYF
>NA|TRBJ1-1|few|TRBV12-3/TRBV12-4
TGTGCCAGCAGTATTTTCCCGGCGGGCACTGAAGCTTTCTTT
CASSIFPAGTEAFF
>NA|TRBJ2-3|NA|TRBV7-2
TGTGCCAGCAGCTTTAGGGGGGCTATCGATACGCAGTATTTT
CASSFRGAIDTQYF
>TRBD2|TRBJ2-7|NA|TRBV7-8
TGTGCCAGCAGCACCCTACTAGCGATCTACGAGCAGTACTTC
CASSTLLAIYEQYF
>NA|TRBJ2-5|few|TRBV18
TGTGCCAGCTCATCCTCCGGGACACAGTTTCAGTACTTC
CASSSSGTQFQYF
>NA|TRBJ1-5|NA|TRBV6-2/TRBV6-3
TGTGCCAGCAGTTACCGGGCACAGCCCCAGCATTTT
CASSYRAQPQHF
>TRBD1|TRBJ2-3|NA|TRBV29-1
TGCAGCGCCGGACAGGCCGAAGATACGCAGTATTTT
CSAGQAEDTQYF
>NA|TRBJ1-6|NA|TRBV7-9
TGTGCCAGCAGCTTAGGCGCAGGAGACAATTCACCCCTCCACTTT
CASSLGAGDNSPLHF
>TRBD1|TRBJ1-2|NA|TRBV27
TGTGCCAGCAGTTTATCTAGGACAGGCGGCTACACCTTC
CASSLSRTGGYTF
>NA|TRBJ2-7|NA|TRBV27
TGTGCCAGCAGTTTCCAGGACGGATCCTACGAGCAGTACTTC
CASSFQDGSYEQYF
>TRBD2|TRBJ2-1|few|TRBV27
TGTGCCACCCACGGGGCTAGCGGCTCCCATAGCAATGAGCAGTTCTTC
CATHGASGSHSNEQFF
>NA|TRBJ1-5|many|TRBV4-2
TGTGCCAGCAGCCCGGGGACGGTTAATCAGCCCCAGCATTTT
CASSPGTVNQPQHF
>NA|TRBJ2-5|NA|TRBV3-1
TGTGCCAGCAGCCAAGGGGAGACCGGGGTAAACCAAGAGACCCAGTACTTC
CASSQGETGVNQETQYF
>NA|TRBJ1-4|NA|TRBV12-3/TRBV12-4
TGTGCCAGCAGTTTTGAGGCAACTAATGAAAAACTGTTTTTT
CASSFEATNEKLFF
>NA|TRBJ2-7|few|TRBV30
TGTGCCTGGAGTCCGGAGACACGAACCTACGAGCAGTACTTC
CAWSPETRTYEQYF